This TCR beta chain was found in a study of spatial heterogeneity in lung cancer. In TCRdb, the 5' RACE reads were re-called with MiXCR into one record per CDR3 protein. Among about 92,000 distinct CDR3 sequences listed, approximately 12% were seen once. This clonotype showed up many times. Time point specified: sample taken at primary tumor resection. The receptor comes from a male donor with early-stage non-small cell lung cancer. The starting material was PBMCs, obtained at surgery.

CDR3 loop: CASSLEMNTEAFF. The CDR3 nucleotides are TGTGCCAGCAGCTTAGAAATGAACACTGAAGCTTTCTTT. This rearrangement joins TRBV11-1 to TRBJ1-1; D gene ambiguous. Germline V gene lookup returns CDR1 SGHAT and CDR2 FQDESV (reference sequence). There are 13 residues in the CDR3. V was clipped by 1 base and J by 0 bases, with 3 bases between them.